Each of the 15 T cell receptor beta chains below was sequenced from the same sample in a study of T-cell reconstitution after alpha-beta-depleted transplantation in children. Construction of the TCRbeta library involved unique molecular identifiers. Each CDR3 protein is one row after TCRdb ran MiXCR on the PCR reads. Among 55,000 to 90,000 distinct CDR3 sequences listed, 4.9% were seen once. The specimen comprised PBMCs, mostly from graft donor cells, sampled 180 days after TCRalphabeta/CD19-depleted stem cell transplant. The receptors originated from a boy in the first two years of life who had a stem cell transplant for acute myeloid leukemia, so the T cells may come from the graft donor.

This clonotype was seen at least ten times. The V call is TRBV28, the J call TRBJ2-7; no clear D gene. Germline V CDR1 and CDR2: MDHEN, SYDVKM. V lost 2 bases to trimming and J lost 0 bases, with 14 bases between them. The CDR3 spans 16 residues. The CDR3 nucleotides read TGTGCCAGCAGTTTACCCCCCGGACCAGACTCCTACGAGCAGTACGTC. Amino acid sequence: CASSLPPGPDSYEQYV.

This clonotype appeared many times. The CDR3 bases are TGTGCCAGCAGCCAAGATGTCCCAGCTCTTATTCAGTACTTC. It yields the protein CASSQDVPALIQYF. This chain uses TRBV4-2 with TRBJ2-4; D not certain. V was cut by 0 bases and J by 10 bases, with 13 bases left in between. Germline assignment: CDR1 LGHNA and CDR2 YNFKEQ. The CDR3 is 14 residues long.

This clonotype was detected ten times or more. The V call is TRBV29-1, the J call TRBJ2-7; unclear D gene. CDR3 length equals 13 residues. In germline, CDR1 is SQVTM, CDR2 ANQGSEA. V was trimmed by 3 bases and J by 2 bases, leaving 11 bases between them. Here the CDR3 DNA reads TGCAGCGTTGAGTCGCCTGAGGCCTACGAGCAGTACTTC. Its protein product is CSVESPEAYEQYF.

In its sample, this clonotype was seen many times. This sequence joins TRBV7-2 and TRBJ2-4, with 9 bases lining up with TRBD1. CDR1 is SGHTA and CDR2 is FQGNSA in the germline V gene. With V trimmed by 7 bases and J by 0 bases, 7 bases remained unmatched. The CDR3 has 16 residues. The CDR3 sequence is CASTKQGALAKNIQYF. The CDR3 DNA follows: TGTGCCAGCACCAAACAGGGGGCCCTAGCCAAAAACATTCAGTACTTC.

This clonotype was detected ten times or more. The CDR3 DNA follows: TGCAGTGCTAGGAGGGGGGGACCCTATAATTCACCCCTCCACTTT. It is translated as CSARRGGPYNSPLHF. V is TRBV20-1 and J is TRBJ1-6, with TRBD1 as a possible D gene (6 bases). V was shortened by 3 bases and J by 2 bases, with 11 bases between the two germline ends. This CDR3 region has 15 residues. Per the germline V gene, CDR1 is DFQATT and CDR2 is SNEGSKA (reference sequence).

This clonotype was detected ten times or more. The CDR3 nucleotides are TGTGCCAGCAGCTTAGTTCCACAGGGCGTAGCCGGGGAGCTGTTTTTT. Translated, it gives CASSLVPQGVAGELFF. This chain uses TRBV7-2 with TRBJ2-2; TRBD1 is a possible D gene (6 bases). Germline-derived CDR1 and CDR2 are SGHTA and FQGNSA. V lost 1 base, J lost 6 bases, and 15 bases lay in between. This CDR3 comprises 16 residues.

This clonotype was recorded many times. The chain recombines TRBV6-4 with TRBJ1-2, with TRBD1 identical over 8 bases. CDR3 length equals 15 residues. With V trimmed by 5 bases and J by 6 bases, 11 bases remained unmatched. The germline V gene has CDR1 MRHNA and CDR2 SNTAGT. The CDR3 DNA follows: TGTGCCAGCAGTCGGACAGGGAGAGAACTCCATGGCTACACCTTC. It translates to CASSRTGRELHGYTF.

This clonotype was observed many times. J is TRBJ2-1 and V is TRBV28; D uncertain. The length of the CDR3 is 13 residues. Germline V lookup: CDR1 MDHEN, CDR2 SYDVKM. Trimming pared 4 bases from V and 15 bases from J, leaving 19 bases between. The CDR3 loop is CASSSPGTRRTFF. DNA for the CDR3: TGTGCCAGCAGTTCTCCCGGAACCCGGCGGACGTTCTTC.

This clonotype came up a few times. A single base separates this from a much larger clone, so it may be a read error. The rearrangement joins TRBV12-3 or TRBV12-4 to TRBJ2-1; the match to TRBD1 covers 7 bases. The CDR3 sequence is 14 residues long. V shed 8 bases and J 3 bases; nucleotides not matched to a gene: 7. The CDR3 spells CASVRGGFYNEQFF. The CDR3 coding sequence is TGTGCCAGCGTTAGAGGGGGCTTCTACAATGAGCAGTTCTTC.

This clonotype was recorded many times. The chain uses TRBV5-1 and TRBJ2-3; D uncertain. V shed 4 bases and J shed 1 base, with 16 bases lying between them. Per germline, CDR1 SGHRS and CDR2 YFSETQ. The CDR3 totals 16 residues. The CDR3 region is CASSPLGIRGTDTQYF. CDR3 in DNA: TGCGCCAGCAGCCCGCTAGGGATCAGAGGCACAGATACGCAGTATTTT.

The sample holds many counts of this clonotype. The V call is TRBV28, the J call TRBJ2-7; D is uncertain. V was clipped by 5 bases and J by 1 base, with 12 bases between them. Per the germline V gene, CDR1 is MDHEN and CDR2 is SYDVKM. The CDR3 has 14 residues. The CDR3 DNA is TGTGCCAGCAGTACCGGGCCGGCGTCCTACGAGCAGTACGTC. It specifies CASSTGPASYEQYV.

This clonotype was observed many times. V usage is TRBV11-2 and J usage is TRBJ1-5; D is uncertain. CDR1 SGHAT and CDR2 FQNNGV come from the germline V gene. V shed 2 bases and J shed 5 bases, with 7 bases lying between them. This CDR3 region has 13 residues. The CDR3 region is CASSLSPDQPQHF. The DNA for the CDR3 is TGTGCCAGCAGCTTAAGCCCGGATCAGCCCCAGCATTTT.

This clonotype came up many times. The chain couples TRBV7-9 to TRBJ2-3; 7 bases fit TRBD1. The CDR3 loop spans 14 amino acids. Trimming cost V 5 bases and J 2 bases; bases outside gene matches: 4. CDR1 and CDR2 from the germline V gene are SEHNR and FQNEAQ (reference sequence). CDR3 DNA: TGTGCCAGCAGCCGCAGGGGGAACACAGATACGCAGTATTTT. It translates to CASSRRGNTDTQYF.

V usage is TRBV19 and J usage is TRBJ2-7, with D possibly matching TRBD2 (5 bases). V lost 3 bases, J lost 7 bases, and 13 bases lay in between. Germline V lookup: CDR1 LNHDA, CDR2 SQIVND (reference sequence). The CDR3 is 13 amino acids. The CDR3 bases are TGTGCCAGTAGTATCTCCTTCAGAGGGGAGCAGTACTTC. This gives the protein CASSISFRGEQYF.

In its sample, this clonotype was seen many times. The chain's CDR3 is CASSSVVGNTEAFF. The CDR3, as DNA: TGTGCCAGCAGTAGCGTCGTTGGAAACACTGAAGCTTTCTTT. This chain joins TRBV12-3 or TRBV12-4 and TRBJ1-1; D gene ambiguous. The CDR3 contains 14 residues. V lost 5 bases to trimming and J lost 2 bases, with 12 bases between them.